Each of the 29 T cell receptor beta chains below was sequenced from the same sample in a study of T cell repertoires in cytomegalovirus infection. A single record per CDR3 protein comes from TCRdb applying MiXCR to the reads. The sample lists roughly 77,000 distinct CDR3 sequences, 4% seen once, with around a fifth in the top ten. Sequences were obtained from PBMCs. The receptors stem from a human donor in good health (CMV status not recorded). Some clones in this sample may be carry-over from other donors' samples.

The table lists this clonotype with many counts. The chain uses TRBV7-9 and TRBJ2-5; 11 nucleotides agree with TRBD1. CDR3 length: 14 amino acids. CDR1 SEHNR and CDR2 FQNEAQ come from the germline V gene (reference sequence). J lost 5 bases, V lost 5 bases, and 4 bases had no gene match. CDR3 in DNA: TGTGCCAGCAGCCCCGGACAGGGGGCGGAGACCCAGTACTTC. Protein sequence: CASSPGQGAETQYF.

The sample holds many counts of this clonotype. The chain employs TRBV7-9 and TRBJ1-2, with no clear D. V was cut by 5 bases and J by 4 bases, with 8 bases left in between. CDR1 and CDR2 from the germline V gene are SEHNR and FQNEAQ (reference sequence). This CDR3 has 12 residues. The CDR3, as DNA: TGTGCCAGCAGCCAGGACGGCTATGGCTACACCTTC. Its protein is CASSQDGYGYTF.

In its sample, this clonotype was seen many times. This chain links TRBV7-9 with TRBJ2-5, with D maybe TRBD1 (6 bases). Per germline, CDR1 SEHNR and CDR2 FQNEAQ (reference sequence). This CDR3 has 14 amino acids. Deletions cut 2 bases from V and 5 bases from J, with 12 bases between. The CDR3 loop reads CASSLRTEGETQYF. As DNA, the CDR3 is TGTGCCAGCAGCTTAAGGACAGAGGGGGAGACCCAGTACTTC.

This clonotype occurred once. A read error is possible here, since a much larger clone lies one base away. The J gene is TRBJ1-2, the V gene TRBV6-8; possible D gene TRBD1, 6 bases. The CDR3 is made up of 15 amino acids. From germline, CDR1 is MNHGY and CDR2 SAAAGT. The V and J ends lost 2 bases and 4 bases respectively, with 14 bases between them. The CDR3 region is CASSYPQGYTYGYTF. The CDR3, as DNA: TGTGCCAGCAGTTACCCACAGGGATATACCTATGGCTACACCTTC.

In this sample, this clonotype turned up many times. The CDR3 nucleotides read TGTGCCAGCAGCGGCCGGGACAGGGTTAGTGGCTACACCTTC. Its protein is CASSGRDRVSGYTF. This rearrangement joins TRBV7-2 to TRBJ1-2; 9 bases are shared with TRBD1. CDR1 and CDR2 (germline): SGHTA, FQGNSA. With 5 bases clipped from V and 7 bases from J, the junction kept 8 bases outside the gene matches. The CDR3 loop spans 14 amino acids.

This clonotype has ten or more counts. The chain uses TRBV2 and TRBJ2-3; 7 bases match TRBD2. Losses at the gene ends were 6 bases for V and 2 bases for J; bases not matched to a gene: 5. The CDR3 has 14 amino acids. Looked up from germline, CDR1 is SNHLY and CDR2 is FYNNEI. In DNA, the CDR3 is TGTGCCAGCAGGCGGGGGTTATACACAGATACGCAGTATTTT. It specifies CASRRGLYTDTQYF.

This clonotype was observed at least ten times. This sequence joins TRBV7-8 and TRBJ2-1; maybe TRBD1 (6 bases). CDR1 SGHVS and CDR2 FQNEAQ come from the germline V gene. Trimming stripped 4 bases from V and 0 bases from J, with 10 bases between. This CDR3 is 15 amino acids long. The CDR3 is CASSYQGSSYNEQFF. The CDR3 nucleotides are TGTGCCAGCAGCTACCAGGGGTCCTCCTACAATGAGCAGTTCTTC.

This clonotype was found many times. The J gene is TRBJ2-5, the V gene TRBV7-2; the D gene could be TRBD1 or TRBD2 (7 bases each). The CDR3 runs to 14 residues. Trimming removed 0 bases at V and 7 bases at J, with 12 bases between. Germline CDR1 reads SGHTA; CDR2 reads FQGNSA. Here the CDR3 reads CASSLAGGGGTQYF. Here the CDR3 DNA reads TGTGCCAGCAGCTTAGCGGGAGGGGGCGGGACCCAGTACTTC. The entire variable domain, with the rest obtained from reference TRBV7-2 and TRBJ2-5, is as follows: GAGVSQSPSNKVTEKGKDVELRCDPISGHTALYWYRQSLGQGLEFLIYFQGNSAPDKSGLPSDRFSAERTGGSVSTLTIQRTQQEDSAVYLCASSLAGGGGTQYFGPGTRLLVL.

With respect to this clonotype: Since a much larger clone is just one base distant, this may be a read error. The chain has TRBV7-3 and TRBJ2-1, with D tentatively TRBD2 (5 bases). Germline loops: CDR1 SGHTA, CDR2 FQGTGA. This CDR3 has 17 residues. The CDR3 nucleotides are TGTGCCGGCAGCCAACATGGTCCCGGAGCGGCCACAAATGAGCAGTTCTTC. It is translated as CAGSQHGPGAATNEQFF.

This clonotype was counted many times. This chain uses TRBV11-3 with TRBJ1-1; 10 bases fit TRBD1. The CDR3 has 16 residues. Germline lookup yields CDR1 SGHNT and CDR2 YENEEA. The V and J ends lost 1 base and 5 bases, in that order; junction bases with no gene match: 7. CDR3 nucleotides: TGTGCCAGCAGCTTAGTGACAGGGGGCGCGTTGACTGAAGCTTTCTTT. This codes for CASSLVTGGALTEAFF. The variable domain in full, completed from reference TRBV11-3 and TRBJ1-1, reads EAGVVQSPRYKIIEKKQPVAFWCNPISGHNTLYWYLQNLGQGPELLIRYENEEAVDDSQLPKDRFSAERLKGVDSTLKIQPAELGDSAVYLCASSLVTGGALTEAFFGQGTRLTVV.

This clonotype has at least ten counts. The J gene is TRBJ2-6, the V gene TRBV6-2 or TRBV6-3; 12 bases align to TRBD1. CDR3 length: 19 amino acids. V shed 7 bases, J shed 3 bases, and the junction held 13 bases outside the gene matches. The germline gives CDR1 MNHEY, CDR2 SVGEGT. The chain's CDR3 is CASNTDRDRGHRGANVLTF. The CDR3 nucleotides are TGTGCCAGCAACACCGACCGGGACAGGGGGCATCGTGGGGCCAACGTCCTGACTTTC.

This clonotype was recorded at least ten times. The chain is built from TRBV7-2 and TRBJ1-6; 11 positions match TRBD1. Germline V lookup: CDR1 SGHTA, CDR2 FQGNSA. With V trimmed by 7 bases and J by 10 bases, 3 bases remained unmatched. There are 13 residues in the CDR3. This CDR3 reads CASNGDRGSPLHF. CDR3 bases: TGTGCCAGCAATGGGGACAGGGGGTCACCCCTCCACTTT.

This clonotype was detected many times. In DNA form, the CDR3 reads TGTGCCAGCAGGTGGAGTTCGGGGGTGGGAGAGCAGTACTTC. Amino acids: CASRWSSGVGEQYF. V usage is TRBV28 and J usage is TRBJ2-7; D perhaps matches TRBD2 (6 bases). Trimming removed 6 bases at V and 7 bases at J, with 19 bases between. Per germline, CDR1 MDHEN and CDR2 SYDVKM. This CDR3 contains 14 residues.

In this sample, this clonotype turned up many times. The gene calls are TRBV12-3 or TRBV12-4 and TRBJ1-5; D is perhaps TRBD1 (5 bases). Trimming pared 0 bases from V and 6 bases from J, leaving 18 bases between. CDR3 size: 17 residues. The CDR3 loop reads CASSLALLGVTGQPQHF. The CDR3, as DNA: TGTGCCAGCAGTTTAGCGCTGCTGGGGGTAACAGGTCAGCCCCAGCATTTT.

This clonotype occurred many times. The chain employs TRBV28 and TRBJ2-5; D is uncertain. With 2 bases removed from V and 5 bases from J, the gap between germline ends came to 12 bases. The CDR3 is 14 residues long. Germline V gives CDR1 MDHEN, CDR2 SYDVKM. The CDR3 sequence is CASSLGGVGETQYF. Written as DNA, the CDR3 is TGTGCCAGCAGTTTAGGTGGCGTGGGGGAGACCCAGTACTTC.

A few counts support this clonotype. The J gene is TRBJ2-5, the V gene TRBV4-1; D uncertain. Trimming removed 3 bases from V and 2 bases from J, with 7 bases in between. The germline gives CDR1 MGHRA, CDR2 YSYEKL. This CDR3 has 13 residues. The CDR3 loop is CASSQVSQETQYF. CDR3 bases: TGCGCCAGCAGCCAGGTATCTCAAGAGACCCAGTACTTC.

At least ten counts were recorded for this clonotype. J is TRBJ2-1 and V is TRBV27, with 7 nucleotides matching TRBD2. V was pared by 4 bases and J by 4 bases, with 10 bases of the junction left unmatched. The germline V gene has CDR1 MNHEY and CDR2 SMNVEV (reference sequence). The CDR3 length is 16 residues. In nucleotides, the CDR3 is TGTGCCAGCAGTTCCTCAGCGGGGCTGATTTACAATGAGCAGTTCTTC. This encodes CASSSSAGLIYNEQFF.

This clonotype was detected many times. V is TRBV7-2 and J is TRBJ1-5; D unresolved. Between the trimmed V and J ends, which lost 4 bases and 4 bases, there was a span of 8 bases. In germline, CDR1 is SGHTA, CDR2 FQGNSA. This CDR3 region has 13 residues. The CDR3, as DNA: TGTGCCAGCAGCTCTACCCCTAATCAGCCCCAGCATTTT. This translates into CASSSTPNQPQHF.

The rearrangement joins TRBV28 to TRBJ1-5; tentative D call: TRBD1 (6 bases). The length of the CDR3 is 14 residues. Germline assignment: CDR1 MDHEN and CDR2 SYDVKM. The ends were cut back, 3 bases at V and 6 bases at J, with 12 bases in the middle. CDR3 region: CASSLRGPGQPQHF. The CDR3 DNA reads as TGTGCCAGCAGTTTGCGGGGGCCGGGTCAGCCCCAGCATTTT.

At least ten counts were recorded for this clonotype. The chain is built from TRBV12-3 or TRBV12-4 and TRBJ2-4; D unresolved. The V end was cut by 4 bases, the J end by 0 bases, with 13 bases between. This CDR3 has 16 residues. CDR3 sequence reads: CASSSSSYAAKNIQYF. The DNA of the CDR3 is TGTGCCAGCAGTTCCAGTTCGTACGCAGCCAAAAACATTCAGTACTTC.

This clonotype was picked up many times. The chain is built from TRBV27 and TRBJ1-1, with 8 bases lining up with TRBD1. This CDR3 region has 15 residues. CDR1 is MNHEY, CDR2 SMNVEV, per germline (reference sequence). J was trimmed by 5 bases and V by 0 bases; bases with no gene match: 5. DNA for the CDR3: TGTGCCAGCAGTTTATCGGGGGACAGGTCAACTGAAGCTTTCTTT. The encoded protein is CASSLSGDRSTEAFF.

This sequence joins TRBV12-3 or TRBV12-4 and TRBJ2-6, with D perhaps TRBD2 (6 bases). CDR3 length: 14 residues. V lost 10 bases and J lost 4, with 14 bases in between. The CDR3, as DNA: TGTGCCACCTTGGGGGGAACCGGGGCCAACGTCCTGACTTTC. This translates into CATLGGTGANVLTF.

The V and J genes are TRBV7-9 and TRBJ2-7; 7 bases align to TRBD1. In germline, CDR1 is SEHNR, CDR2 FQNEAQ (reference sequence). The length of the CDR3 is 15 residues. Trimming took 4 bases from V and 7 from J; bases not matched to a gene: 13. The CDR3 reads CASSSGTGQQEEQYF. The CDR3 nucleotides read TGTGCCAGCAGCTCCGGAACGGGACAGCAGGAAGAGCAGTACTTC.

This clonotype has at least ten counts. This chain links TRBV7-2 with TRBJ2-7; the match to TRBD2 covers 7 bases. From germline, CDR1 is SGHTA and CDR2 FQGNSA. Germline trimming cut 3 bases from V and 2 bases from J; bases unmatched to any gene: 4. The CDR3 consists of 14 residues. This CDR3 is CASSFGRGTYEQYF. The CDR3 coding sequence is TGTGCCAGCAGCTTCGGGCGGGGGACCTACGAGCAGTACTTC.

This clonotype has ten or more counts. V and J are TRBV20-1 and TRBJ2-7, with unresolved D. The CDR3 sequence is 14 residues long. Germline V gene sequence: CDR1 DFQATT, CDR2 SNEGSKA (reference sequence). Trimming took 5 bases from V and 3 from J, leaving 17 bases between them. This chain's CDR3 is CSASTQAADYEQYF. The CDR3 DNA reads TGCAGTGCTTCTACTCAGGCGGCGGACTACGAGCAGTACTTC.

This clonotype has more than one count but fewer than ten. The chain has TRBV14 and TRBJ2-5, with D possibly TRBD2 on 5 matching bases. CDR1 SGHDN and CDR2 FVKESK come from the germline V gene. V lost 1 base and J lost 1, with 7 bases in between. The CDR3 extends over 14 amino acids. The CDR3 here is CASSQADFQETQYF. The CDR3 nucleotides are TGTGCCAGCAGCCAAGCGGACTTCCAAGAGACCCAGTACTTC.

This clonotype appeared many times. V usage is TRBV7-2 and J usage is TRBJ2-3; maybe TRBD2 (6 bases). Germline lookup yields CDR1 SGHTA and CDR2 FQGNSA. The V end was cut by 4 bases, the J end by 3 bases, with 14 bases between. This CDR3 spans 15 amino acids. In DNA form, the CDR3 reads TGTGCCAGCAGCTCCCCCAGCGGAGGGACAGATACGCAGTATTTT. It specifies CASSSPSGGTDTQYF.

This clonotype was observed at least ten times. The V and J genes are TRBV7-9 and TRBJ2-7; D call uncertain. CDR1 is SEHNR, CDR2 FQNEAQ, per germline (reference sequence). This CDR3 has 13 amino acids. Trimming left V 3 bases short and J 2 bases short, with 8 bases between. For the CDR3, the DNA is TGTGCCAGCAGCTTCCCACCAGCCTACGAGCAGTACTTC. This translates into CASSFPPAYEQYF.

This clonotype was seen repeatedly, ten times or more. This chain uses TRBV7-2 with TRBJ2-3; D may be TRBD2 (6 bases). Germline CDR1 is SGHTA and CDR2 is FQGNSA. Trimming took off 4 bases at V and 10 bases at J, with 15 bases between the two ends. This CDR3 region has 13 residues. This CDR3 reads CASSSRPGVAQYF. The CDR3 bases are TGTGCCAGCAGCTCCCGGCCGGGGGTTGCGCAGTATTTT.